The clone carrying this TCR beta chain appeared many times. V trimming: 3 bases; J trimming: 9 bases; junction bases outside the gene matches: 12. This CDR3 has 16 amino acids. Germline V gene lookup returns CDR1 SNHLY and CDR2 FYNNEI. Molecular barcoded adaptors covering alpha/delta and beta/gamma chains were used on about 390 ng RNA. Each CDR3 protein is one row after TCRdb ran MiXCR on the reads. The sample yields 85,000 or so distinct CDR3 sequences, 12% seen once. These data are taken from a study of read filtering for tumor transcriptome and immune sequencing. Study background: Among patients, 17 were male and some 15 female, aged about 45 to 85 (mean around 68).

This clonotype was obtained from a donor at least 40 years old with multiple myeloma. The chain has TRBV2 and TRBJ2-1, with 9 bases identical to TRBD2. Source material: a population of CD138-negative cells sorted from bone marrow. The CDR3 coding sequence is TGTGCCAGCAGTGACCTAGGACTAGCGTCAAGTGGTGAGCAGTTCTTC. As protein: CASSDLGLASSGEQFF.